The clone carrying this T cell receptor beta chain has ten or more counts. The antigen remains undetermined. The entire patient cohort was treatment-naive prior to thyroid surgery. The data were taken from a study of metastatic and nonmetastatic thyroid tumors. Study as a whole: Samples came from malignant and benign thyroid patients, and repertoires were compared across blood and tumor or nodule tissue.

How the authors handled the data: Clinicopathological groups differed in CDR3, with these differences serving to build a distant-metastasis classifier for papillary thyroid cancer. Through MiXCR, TCRdb re-clonotyped the PCR reads. The V and J calls and clone size are TCRdb's, not the authors'. The data hold around 89,000 clones, with under 15% observed a single time. Study findings and constraints: Significantly greater TCR beta diversity was reportedly found in malignant thyroid tumors than in benign nodules (in blood and tumor).

Trimming took off 8 bases at V and 5 bases at J, with 18 bases between the two ends. The CDR3 length is 14 residues. Germline assignment: CDR1 SEHNR and CDR2 FQNEAQ (reference sequence). This TCR derives from a female donor with papillary thyroid cancer or a benign thyroid nodule (not recorded which). Some clones in this sample may be carry-over from other donors' samples. The sample was blood. V is TRBV7-9 and J is TRBJ1-2; tentatively, D is TRBD1 (6 bases). The CDR3 bases are TGTGCCAGCTGGGGGGCAGGAAAGGATTATGGCTACACCTTC. Residues: CASWGAGKDYGYTF.